This passage covers 22 T cell receptor beta chains from one sample sequenced in a study of blood T cell repertoires in COVID-19. The data were produced by immunoSEQ multiplex PCR, yet TCRdb's version contains in-frame clones alone and is incomplete. The table records some 260,000 clones, around 90% of them present only once. The sequencing input was PBMCs or T cells enriched from blood (not recorded which). The receptors stem from a woman in her 30s with acute COVID-19.

This clone has just one count. The chain joins TRBV18 to TRBJ2-7; TRBD2 agrees at 9 bases. The CDR3 runs to 14 residues. Germline lookup yields CDR1 KGHSH and CDR2 LQKENI. After removal of 5 bases from V and 1 base from J, the junction contained 3 bases not matched to a gene. DNA of the CDR3: TGTGCCAGCTCAGGAAGCGGGGGGTCCTACGAGCAGTACTTC. This gives the protein CASSGSGGSYEQYF.

This chain links TRBV28 with TRBJ1-2; D ambiguous. Germline V gene sequence: CDR1 MDHEN, CDR2 SYDVKM. With 5 bases removed from V and 6 bases from J, the gap between germline ends came to 13 bases. The CDR3 length is 13 residues. In DNA, the CDR3 is TGTGCCAGCAGTCGACCGACTTTGGATGGCTACACCTTC. Its protein product is CASSRPTLDGYTF.

Note on this clone: A read error may produce the germline difference seen at one junction end. V is TRBV7-7 and J is TRBJ2-1; TRBD2 agrees at 12 bases. The germline CDR1 and CDR2 sequences are SSHAT and FNYEAQ (reference sequence). The CDR3 loop spans 16 amino acids. CDR3 amino acids: CASSKTGTSGYNEQFF. The CDR3 DNA follows: TGTGCTAGCAGCAAAACCGGGACTAGCGGGTACAATGAGCAGTTCTTC.

The rearrangement joins TRBV4-1 to TRBJ2-5; 10 bases are a match to TRBD1. The CDR3 is made up of 17 amino acids. The V gene end was trimmed by 4 bases and the J gene end by 3 bases; junction bases not matched to a gene: 11. Germline V gene data show CDR1 as MGHRA and CDR2 as YSYEKL. The CDR3 bases are TGCGCCAGCAGCCGATACACACCGGGACAGGGGAAAGAGACCCAGTACTTC. This codes for CASSRYTPGQGKETQYF.

The rearrangement joins TRBV6-6 to TRBJ1-1, with D possibly being TRBD1 (6 bases). This CDR3 region has 14 residues. Germline CDR1 MNHNY, CDR2 SVGAGI (reference sequence). The V end was cut by 1 base, the J end by 7 bases, with 13 bases between. The CDR3 spells CASSYWQGRGEAFF. The CDR3 DNA follows: TGTGCCAGCAGTTACTGGCAGGGGAGGGGTGAAGCTTTCTTT.

The genes are TRBV2 and TRBJ2-1, with 8 nucleotides matching TRBD2. This CDR3 has 16 amino acids. Germline CDR1 reads SNHLY; CDR2 reads FYNNEI. V was pared by 3 bases and J by 9 bases, with 13 bases of the junction left unmatched. The CDR3 nucleotides are TGTGCCAGCAGTGAGTTTTCAGCGGGGGACACGGGTGAGCAGTTCTTC. This codes for CASSEFSAGDTGEQFF.

A few counts support this clone. CDR3 amino acids: CASSLDQGEKLFF. The CDR3 DNA is TGCGCCAGCAGCTTGGATCAGGGTGAAAAACTGTTTTTT. This chain connects TRBV5-1 to TRBJ1-4, with D perhaps matching TRBD1 (5 bases). Germline lookup yields CDR1 SGHRS and CDR2 YFSETQ. Trimming removed 0 bases at V and 7 bases at J, with 7 bases between. There are 13 residues in the CDR3.

V is TRBV9 and J is TRBJ1-2; possible D gene TRBD1, 5 bases. The germline V and J ends were trimmed by 2 bases and 5 bases, with 16 bases remaining between them. Germline V gene data show CDR1 as SGDLS and CDR2 as YYNGEE. The CDR3 sequence is 15 residues long. CDR3: CASSVDSAGGYGYTF. The CDR3 DNA reads TGTGCCAGCAGCGTGGACTCCGCTGGGGGGTATGGCTACACCTTC.

This rearrangement joins TRBV27 to TRBJ2-2; maybe TRBD1 (5 bases). V gave up 7 bases and J gave up 4 bases, with 13 bases separating them. This CDR3 region has 14 residues. Germline V CDR1 and CDR2: MNHEY, SMNVEV (reference sequence). CDR3 residues: CASKPQGSTGELFF. CDR3 nucleotides: TGTGCCAGCAAACCTCAGGGATCCACCGGGGAGCTGTTTTTT.

J is TRBJ2-3 and V is TRBV7-3; D might be TRBD1 (6 bases). Germline loops: CDR1 SGHTA, CDR2 FQGTGA. Trimming removed 4 bases at V and 3 bases at J, with 11 bases between. The CDR3 extends over 14 amino acids. CDR3 bases: TGTGCCAGCAGCTCCCATCAGGGGACAGATACGCAGTATTTT. Translated, it gives CASSSHQGTDTQYF.

This clone was seen a handful of times. V is TRBV5-4 and J is TRBJ2-1, with D maybe TRBD2 (5 bases). Germline CDR1 reads SGHNT; CDR2 reads YYREEE (reference sequence). The V end was cut by 4 bases, the J end by 6 bases, with 11 bases between. The CDR3 covers 13 residues. CDR3 DNA: TGTGCCAGCAGCAGCACTAGTTTCAATGAGCAGTTCTTC. Translating gives CASSSTSFNEQFF.

J is TRBJ2-7 and V is TRBV19, with D tentatively TRBD1 (6 bases). CDR1 is LNHDA and CDR2 is SQIVND in the germline V gene (reference sequence). This CDR3 is 15 amino acids long. The germline V and J ends were trimmed by 2 bases and 2 bases, with 13 bases remaining between them. This chain's CDR3 is CASSIPGQSTYEQYF. The CDR3 DNA reads as TGTGCCAGTAGTATACCGGGACAAAGTACCTACGAGCAGTACTTC.

V usage is TRBV5-1 and J usage is TRBJ1-3; D call uncertain. The CDR3 is 16 amino acids. The V gene's germline CDR1 is SGHRS and CDR2 YFSETQ. V shed 0 bases and J shed 0 bases, with 10 bases lying between them. DNA of the CDR3: TGCGCCAGCAGCTTGGGGTATAGAGCCTCTGGAAACACCATATATTTT. As protein: CASSLGYRASGNTIYF.

V and J are TRBV5-1 and TRBJ2-1, with D tentatively TRBD2 (5 bases). This CDR3 has 15 amino acids. Germline V gene lookup returns CDR1 SGHRS and CDR2 YFSETQ. The V and J ends lost 4 bases and 5 bases respectively, with 16 bases between them. CDR3 sequence (DNA): TGCGCCAGCAGCCTCGTGCCGGGAATCCACAATGAGCAGTTCTTC. Translated: CASSLVPGIHNEQFF.

The chain recombines TRBV5-6 with TRBJ2-4, with D perhaps TRBD1 (6 bases). CDR1 is SGHDT and CDR2 is YYEEEE in the germline V gene. The CDR3 is made up of 17 amino acids. V shed 4 bases and J shed 3 bases, with 20 bases lying between them. CDR3 nucleotide sequence: TGTGCCAGCAGCAATGGACAGCTGGGTGGGGGCAAAAACATTCAGTACTTC. This codes for CASSNGQLGGGKNIQYF.

This rearrangement joins TRBV27 to TRBJ1-6; TRBD1 matches 7 bases. The ends lost 7 bases at V and 5 bases at J; junction bases unmatched: 2. This CDR3 comprises 13 residues. The germline V gene has CDR1 MNHEY and CDR2 SMNVEV (reference sequence). The CDR3 protein is CASNGQDNSPLHF. CDR3 nucleotide sequence: TGTGCCAGCAATGGACAGGATAATTCACCCCTCCACTTT.

The chain joins TRBV24-1 to TRBJ2-3; possibly TRBD1 for D (6 bases). The CDR3 is 13 amino acids. CDR1 and CDR2 (germline): KGHDR, SFDVKD. The V and J ends lost 10 bases and 1 base respectively, with 11 bases between them. CDR3 in amino acids: CATRGIGTDTQYF. The CDR3 coding sequence is TGTGCCACGAGGGGGATTGGCACAGATACGCAGTATTTT.

The chain carries TRBV7-2 and TRBJ1-5, with 7 bases that match TRBD1. This CDR3 spans 15 amino acids. V lost 5 bases to trimming and J lost 5 bases; unmatched junction nucleotides: 9. Germline V lookup: CDR1 SGHTA, CDR2 FQGNSA. CDR3 nucleotide sequence: TGTGCCAGCAGCCCACATTATACAGGGGATCAGCCCCAGCATTTT. Residues: CASSPHYTGDQPQHF.

This clone was seen more than once but under ten times. This chain links TRBV6-5 with TRBJ1-5; TRBD1 is a possible D gene (6 bases). V lost 5 bases and J 5 bases, leaving 16 bases between the germline ends. Germline V gene data show CDR1 as MNHEY and CDR2 as SVGAGI. The CDR3 has 15 amino acids. The CDR3 nucleotides read TGTGCCAGCAGTCCGTTCGGGACAATGGATCAGCCCCAGCATTTT. Amino acid sequence: CASSPFGTMDQPQHF.

This chain links TRBV3-1 (or the pseudogene TRBV3-2) with TRBJ1-6; D remains ambiguous. Deletions cut 2 bases from V and 10 bases from J, with 9 bases between. The germline CDR1 and CDR2 sequences are LGHDT and YNNKEL (reference sequence). The CDR3 loop spans 13 amino acids. The CDR3 sequence: CASSQYTGSPLHF. CDR3 nucleotides: TGTGCCAGCAGCCAATATACGGGGTCACCCCTCCACTTT.

This clone has only a few counts. The rearrangement links TRBV4-2 to TRBJ2-3; no definite D call. The germline CDR1 and CDR2 sequences are LGHNA and YNFKEQ. V was pared by 3 bases and J by 0 bases, with 7 bases between. This CDR3 is built from 14 residues. Written as DNA, the CDR3 is TGTGCCAGCAGCCAGGCGGAGAGCACAGATACGCAGTATTTT. Translating gives CASSQAESTDTQYF.

CDR3 sequence: CASSQKRLEAFF. As DNA, the CDR3 is TGTGCCAGCAGCCAGAAGAGACTGGAAGCTTTCTTT. The rearrangement uses TRBV12-3 or TRBV12-4 and TRBJ1-1; D unclear. Trimming stripped 6 bases from V and 8 bases from J, with 13 bases between. This CDR3 has 12 amino acids.